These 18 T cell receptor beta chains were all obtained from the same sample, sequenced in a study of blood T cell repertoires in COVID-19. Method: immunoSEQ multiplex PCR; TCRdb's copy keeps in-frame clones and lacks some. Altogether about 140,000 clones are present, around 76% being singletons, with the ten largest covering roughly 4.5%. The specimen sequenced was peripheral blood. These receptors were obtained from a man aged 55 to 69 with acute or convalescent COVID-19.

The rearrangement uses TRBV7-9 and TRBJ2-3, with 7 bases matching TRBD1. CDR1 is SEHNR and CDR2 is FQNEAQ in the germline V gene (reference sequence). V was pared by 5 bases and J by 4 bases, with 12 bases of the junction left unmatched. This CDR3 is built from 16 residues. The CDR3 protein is CASSPPGTVAADTQYF. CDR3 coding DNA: TGTGCCAGCAGCCCGCCCGGGACAGTGGCTGCAGATACGCAGTATTTT.

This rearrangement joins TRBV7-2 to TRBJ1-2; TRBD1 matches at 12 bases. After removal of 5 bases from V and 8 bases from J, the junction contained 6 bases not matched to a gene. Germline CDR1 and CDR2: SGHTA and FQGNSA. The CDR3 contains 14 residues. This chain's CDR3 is CASSQGQGAGGYTF. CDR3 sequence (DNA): TGTGCCAGCAGCCAGGGACAGGGGGCAGGCGGCTACACCTTC.

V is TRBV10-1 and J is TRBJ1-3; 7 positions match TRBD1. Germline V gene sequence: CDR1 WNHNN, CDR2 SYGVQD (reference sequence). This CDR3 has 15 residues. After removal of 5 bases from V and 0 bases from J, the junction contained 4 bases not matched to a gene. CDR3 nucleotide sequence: TGCGCCAGCAGTACTGGGACAGTCTCTGGAAACACCATATATTTT. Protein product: CASSTGTVSGNTIYF.

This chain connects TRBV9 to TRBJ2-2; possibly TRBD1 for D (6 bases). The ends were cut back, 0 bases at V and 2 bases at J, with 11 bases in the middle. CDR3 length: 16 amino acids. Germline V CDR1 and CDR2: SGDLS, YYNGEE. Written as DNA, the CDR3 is TGTGCCAGCAGCGTAGGTTCGGGACAAAACACCGGGGAGCTGTTTTTT. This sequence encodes CASSVGSGQNTGELFF.

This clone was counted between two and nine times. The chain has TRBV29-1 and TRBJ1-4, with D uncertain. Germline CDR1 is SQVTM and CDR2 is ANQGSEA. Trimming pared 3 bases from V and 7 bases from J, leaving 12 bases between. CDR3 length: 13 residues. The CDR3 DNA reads TGCAGCGTTGAGGGCGATGGCATTGAAAAACTGTTTTTT. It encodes CSVEGDGIEKLFF.

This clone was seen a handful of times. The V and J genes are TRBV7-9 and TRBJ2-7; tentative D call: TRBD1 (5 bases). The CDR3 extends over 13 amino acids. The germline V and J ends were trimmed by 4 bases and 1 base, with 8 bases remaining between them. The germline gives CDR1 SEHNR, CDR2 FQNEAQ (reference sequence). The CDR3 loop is CASSWGLSYEQYF. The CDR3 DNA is TGTGCCAGCAGCTGGGGCTTGTCCTACGAGCAGTACTTC.

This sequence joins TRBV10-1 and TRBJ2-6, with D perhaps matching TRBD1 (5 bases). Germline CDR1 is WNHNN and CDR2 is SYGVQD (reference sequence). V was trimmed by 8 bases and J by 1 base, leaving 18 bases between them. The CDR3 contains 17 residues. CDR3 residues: CASVTGSKISGANVLTF. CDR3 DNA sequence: TGCGCCAGCGTAACAGGCAGTAAAATTTCTGGGGCCAACGTCCTGACTTTC.

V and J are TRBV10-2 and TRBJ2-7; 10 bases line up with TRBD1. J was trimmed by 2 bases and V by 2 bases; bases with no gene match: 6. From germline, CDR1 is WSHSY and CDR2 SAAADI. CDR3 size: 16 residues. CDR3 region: CASSEVDRGVTYEQYF. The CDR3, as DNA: TGCGCCAGCAGTGAGGTGGACAGGGGGGTCACCTACGAGCAGTACTTC.

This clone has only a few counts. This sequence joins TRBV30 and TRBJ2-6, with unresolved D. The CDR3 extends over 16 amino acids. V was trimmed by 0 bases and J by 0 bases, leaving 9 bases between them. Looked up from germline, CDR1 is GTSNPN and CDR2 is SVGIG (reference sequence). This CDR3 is CAWSVLTFSGANVLTF. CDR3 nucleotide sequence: TGTGCCTGGAGTGTACTTACTTTCTCTGGGGCCAACGTCCTGACTTTC.

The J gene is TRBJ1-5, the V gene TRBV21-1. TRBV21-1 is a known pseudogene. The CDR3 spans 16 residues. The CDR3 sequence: CASSEFTRRKDQPQHF. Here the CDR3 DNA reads TGTGCCAGCAGCGAATTCACAAGGCGGAAAGATCAGCCCCAGCATTTT.

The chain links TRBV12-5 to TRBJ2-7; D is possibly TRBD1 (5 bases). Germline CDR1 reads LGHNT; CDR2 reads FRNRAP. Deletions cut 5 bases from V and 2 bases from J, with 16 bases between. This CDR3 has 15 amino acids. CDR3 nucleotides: TGTGCTAGTGGTCAACCTTTAGTAGGGGCCTACGAGCAGTACTTC. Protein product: CASGQPLVGAYEQYF. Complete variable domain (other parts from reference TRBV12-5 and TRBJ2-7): DARVTQTPRHKVTEMGQEVTMRCQPILGHNTVFWYRQTMMQGLELLAYFRNRAPLDDSGMPKDRFSAEMPDATLATLKIQPSEPRDSAVYFCASGQPLVGAYEQYFGPGTRLTVT.

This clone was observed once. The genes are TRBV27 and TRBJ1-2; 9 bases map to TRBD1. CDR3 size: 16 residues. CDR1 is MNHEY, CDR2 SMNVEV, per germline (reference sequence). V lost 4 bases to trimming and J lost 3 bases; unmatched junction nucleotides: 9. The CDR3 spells CASSSSLTGGDYGYTF. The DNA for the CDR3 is TGTGCCAGCAGTTCATCTCTTACAGGGGGCGACTATGGCTACACCTTC.

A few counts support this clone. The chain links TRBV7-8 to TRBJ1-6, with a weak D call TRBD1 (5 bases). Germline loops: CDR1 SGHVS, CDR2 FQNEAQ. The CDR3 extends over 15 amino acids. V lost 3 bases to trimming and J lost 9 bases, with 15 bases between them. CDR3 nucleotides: TGTGCCAGCAGCTTCAGCGGGGGAAAGGGTTCACCCCTCCACTTT. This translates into CASSFSGGKGSPLHF.

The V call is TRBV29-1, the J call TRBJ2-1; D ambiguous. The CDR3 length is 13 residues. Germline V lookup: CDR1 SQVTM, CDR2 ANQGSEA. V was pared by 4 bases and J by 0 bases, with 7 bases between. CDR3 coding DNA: TGCAGCGTTGCCCTAGTCTCCTACAATGAGCAGTTCTTC. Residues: CSVALVSYNEQFF.

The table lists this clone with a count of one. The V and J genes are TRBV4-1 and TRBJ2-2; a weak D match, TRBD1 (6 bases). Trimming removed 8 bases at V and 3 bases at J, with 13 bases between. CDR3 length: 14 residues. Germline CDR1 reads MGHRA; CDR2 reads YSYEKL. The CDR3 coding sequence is TGCGCCAGCCGTCGACAGGTTTACACCGGGGAGCTGTTTTTT. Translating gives CASRRQVYTGELFF.

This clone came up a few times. DNA of the CDR3: TGTGCCTGGGGGGTTGGGGGCCGCCGGATTGGTAATGAAAAACTGTTTTTT. This encodes CAWGVGGRRIGNEKLFF. The chain uses TRBV30 and TRBJ1-4; TRBD1 might be the D (6 bases). The V gene lost 5 bases and the J gene lost 4 bases, with 23 bases spanning the gap. This CDR3 spans 17 amino acids. Germline V lookup: CDR1 GTSNPN, CDR2 SVGIG (reference sequence). The entire variable domain, with the rest obtained from reference TRBV30 and TRBJ1-4, is as follows: SQTIHQWPATLVQPVGSPLSLECTVEGTSNPNLYWYRQAAGRGLQLLFYSVGIGQISSEVPQNLSASRPQDRQFILSSKKLLLSDSGFYLCAWGVGGRRIGNEKLFFGSGTQLSVL.

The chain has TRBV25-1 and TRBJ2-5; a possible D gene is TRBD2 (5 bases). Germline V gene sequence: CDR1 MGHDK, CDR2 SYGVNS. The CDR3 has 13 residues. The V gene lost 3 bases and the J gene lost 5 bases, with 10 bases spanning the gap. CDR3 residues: CASSDWTGETQYF. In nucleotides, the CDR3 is TGTGCCAGCAGTGACTGGACGGGGGAGACCCAGTACTTC.

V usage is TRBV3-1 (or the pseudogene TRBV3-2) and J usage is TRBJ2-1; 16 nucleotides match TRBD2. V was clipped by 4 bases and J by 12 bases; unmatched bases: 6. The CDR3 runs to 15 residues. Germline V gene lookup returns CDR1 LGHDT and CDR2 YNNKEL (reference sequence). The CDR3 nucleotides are TGTGCCAGCAGCCGGGGACTAGCGGGAGGGACCGCGCAGTTCTTC. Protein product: CASSRGLAGGTAQFF.